This T cell receptor beta chain emerged from a study of cytomegalovirus exposure and HLA in healthy donors. Overall study results and limits: Per published reports, the classifier diagnosed cytomegalovirus status with high specificity and sensitivity.

Primers: 60 Vbeta forward and 13 Jbeta reverse. This table comes from immunoSEQ multiplex PCR, and its TCRdb copy is limited to in-frame clones, with some not included. The data show roughly 150,000 clones, around 83% seen once. There are 17 residues in the CDR3. Germline CDR1 SGHAT, CDR2 FQNNGV. J was trimmed by 4 bases and V by 3 bases; bases with no gene match: 14. A remark on this clone: Antigen unknown.

Sequenced sample: PBMCs. The J gene is TRBJ2-7, the V gene TRBV11-2; 8 nucleotides line up with TRBD2. This TCR was sampled from a male donor in good health and CMV-seropositive. The CDR3 spells CASSFISSMSGSYEQYF. In DNA, the CDR3 is TGTGCCAGCAGCTTTATTAGCAGCATGAGCGGGAGTTACGAGCAGTACTTC.